The clone carrying this T cell receptor beta chain has only one observation. Its matching antigen is unknown. Sequencing used immunoSEQ multiplex PCR; TCRdb keeps in-frame clones, though not all of them. The sample contains roughly 43,000 clones, roughly 90% of which appear only once. This sample is drawn from a study of OX40 agonist ivuxolimab in advanced cancers. Turning to the study itself: Hepatocellular carcinoma, melanoma, renal cell or head and neck cancer occurred in dose-escalation patients. General observations from the study: The 0.1-3.0 mg/kg partial responders had among the lowest clonal expansion. Clones of CD4+ and CD8+ blood T cells grew by week 6 at doses of 0.1 to 3.0 mg/kg.

Germline CDR1 is SQVTM and CDR2 is ANQGSEA. V shed 3 bases and J shed 2 bases, with 10 bases lying between them. The CDR3 runs 14 residues. Sequenced material: CD4+ or CD8+ T cells sorted from blood, taken in a trial of the OX40 agonist ivuxolimab. The V gene is TRBV29-1, the J gene TRBJ1-4, with unresolved D. The sequence was obtained from an adult with an advanced solid tumor such as melanoma, head and neck, liver or kidney cancer. CDR3 nucleotide sequence: TGCAGCGTTGAGTCGGCAACCACTAATGAAAAACTGTTTTTT. It encodes CSVESATTNEKLFF.